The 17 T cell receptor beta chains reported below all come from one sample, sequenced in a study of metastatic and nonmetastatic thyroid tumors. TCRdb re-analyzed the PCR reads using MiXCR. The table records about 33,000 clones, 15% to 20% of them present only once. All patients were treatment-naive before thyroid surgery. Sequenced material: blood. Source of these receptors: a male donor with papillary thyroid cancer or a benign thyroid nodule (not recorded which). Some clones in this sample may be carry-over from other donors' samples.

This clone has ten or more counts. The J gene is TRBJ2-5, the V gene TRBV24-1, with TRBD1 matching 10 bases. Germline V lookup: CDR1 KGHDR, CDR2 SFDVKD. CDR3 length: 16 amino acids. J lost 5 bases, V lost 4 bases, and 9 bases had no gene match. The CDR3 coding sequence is TGTGCCACCAGTGACTCCGGGACAGGGGATGAGGAGACCCAGTACTTC. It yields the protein CATSDSGTGDEETQYF.

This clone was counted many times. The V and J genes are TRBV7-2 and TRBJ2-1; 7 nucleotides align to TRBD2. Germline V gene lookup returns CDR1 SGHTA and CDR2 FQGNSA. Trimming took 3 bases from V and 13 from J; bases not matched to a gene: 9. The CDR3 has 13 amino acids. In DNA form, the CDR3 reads TGTGCCAGCAGCTTTAGTGGGACTAAGCCCCAGTTCTTC. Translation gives CASSFSGTKPQFF.

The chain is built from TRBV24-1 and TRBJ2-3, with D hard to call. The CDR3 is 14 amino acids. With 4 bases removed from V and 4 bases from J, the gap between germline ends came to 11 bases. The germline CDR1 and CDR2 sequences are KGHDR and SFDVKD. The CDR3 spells CATSEVARSDTQYF. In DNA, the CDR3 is TGTGCCACCAGTGAAGTTGCGAGGTCAGATACGCAGTATTTT.

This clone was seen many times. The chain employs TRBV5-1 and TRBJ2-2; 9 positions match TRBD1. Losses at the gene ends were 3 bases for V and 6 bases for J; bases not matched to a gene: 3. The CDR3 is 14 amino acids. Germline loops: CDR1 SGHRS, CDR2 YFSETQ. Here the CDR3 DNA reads TGCGCCAGCAGCTCGAGACAGGGGGCCGGGGAGCTGTTTTTT. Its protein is CASSSRQGAGELFF.

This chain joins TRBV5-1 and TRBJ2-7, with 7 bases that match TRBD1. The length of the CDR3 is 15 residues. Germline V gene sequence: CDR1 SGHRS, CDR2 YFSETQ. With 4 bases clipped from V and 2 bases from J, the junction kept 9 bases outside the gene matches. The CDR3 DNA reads TGCGCCAGCAGCAACACCCCGGGACAGCCCTACGAGCAGTACTTC. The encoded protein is CASSNTPGQPYEQYF.

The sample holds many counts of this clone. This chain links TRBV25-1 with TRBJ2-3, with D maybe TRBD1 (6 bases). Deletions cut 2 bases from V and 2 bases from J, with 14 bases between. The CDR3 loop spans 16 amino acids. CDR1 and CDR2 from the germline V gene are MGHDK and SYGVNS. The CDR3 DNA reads TGTGCCAGCAGTGAAGGGGGCTGGCGTATCACAGATACGCAGTATTTT. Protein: CASSEGGWRITDTQYF.

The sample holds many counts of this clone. This chain's CDR3 is CASSQYRTTEGYTF. The CDR3 DNA sequence: TGCGCCAGCAGCCAATACCGTACCACGGAGGGCTACACCTTC. The chain employs TRBV4-1 and TRBJ1-2; no clear D gene. Per the germline V gene, CDR1 is MGHRA and CDR2 is YSYEKL. This CDR3 contains 14 residues. Trimming removed 2 bases at V and 8 bases at J, with 15 bases between.

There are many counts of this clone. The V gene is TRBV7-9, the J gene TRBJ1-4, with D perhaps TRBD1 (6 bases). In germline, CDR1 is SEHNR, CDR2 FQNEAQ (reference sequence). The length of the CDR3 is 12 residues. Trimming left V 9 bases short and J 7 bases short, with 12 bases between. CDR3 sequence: CARQGEGEKLFF. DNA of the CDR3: TGTGCCAGACAGGGTGAAGGTGAAAAACTGTTTTTT.

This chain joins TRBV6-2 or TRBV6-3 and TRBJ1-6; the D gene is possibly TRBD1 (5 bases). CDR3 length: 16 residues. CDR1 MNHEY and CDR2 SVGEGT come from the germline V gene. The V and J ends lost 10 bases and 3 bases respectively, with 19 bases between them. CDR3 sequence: CAICLRQLHYNSPLHF. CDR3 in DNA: TGTGCCATCTGTTTAAGACAGCTCCACTATAATTCACCCCTCCACTTT.

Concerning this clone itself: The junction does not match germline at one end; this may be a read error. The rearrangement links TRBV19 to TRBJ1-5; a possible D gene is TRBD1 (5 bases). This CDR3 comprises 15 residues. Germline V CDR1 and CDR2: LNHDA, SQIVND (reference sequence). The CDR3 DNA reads TGTGCCAGTAGTATTATTCCGAGGACAAATCAGCCCCCGCATTTT. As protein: CASSIIPRTNQPPHF.

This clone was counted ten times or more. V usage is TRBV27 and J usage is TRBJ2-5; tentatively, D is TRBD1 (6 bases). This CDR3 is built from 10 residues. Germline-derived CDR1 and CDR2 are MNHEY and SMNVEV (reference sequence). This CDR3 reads CSERGETQYF. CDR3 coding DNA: TGTTCAGAGAGGGGGGAGACCCAGTACTTC.

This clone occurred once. CDR3: CASISGDPLKQFF. Written as DNA, the CDR3 is TGTGCCAGCATCTCAGGGGACCCATTAAAACAGTTCTTC. The J gene is TRBJ2-1, the V gene TRBV7-3, with D perhaps TRBD1 (6 bases). Germline V lookup: CDR1 SGHTA, CDR2 FQGTGA. Trimming removed 7 bases from V and 13 bases from J, with 20 bases in between. The CDR3 runs to 13 residues.

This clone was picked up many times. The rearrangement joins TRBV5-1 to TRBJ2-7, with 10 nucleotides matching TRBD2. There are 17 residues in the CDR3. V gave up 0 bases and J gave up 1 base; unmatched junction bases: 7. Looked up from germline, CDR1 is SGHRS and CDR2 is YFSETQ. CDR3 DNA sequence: TGCGCCAGCAGCTTGGGGGTGGCACTAGCGGGATCCTACGAGCAGTACTTC. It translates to CASSLGVALAGSYEQYF.

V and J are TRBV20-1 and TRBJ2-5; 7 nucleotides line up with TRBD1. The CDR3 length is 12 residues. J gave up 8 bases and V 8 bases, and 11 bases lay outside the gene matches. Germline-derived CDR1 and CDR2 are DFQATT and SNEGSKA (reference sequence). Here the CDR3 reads CSSYRGADTQYF. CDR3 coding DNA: TGCAGTTCTTACAGGGGTGCCGATACCCAGTACTTC.

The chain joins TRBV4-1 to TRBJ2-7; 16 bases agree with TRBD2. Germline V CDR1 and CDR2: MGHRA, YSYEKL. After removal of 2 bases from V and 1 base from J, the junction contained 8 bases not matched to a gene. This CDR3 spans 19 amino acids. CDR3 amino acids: CASSQSPGLAGGRSYEQYF. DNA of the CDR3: TGCGCCAGCAGCCAATCCCCGGGACTAGCGGGAGGGAGGTCCTACGAGCAGTACTTC.

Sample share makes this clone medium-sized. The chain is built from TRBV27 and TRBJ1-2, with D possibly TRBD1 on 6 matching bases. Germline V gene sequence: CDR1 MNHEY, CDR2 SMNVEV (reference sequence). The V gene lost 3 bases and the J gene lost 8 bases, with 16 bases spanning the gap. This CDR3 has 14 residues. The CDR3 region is CASSLAGRGEGYTF. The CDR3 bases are TGTGCCAGCAGTTTGGCCGGTAGGGGGGAAGGCTACACCTTC.

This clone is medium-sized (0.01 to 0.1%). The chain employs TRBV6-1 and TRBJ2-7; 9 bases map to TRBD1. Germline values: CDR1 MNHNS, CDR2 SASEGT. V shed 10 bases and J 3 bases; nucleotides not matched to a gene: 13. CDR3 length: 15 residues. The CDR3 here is CATTQAGTGYYEQYF. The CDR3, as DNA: TGTGCCACCACTCAGGCCGGGACAGGGTACTACGAGCAGTACTTC.